These T cell receptor beta chains were read from a single sample in a study of naive and memory T cell subsets. TCRdb ran MiXCR on the UMI-ligation and nested PCR reads and lists one entry per CDR3 protein. The sample gives about 90,000 distinct CDR3 sequences, around 11% of which show up once; just over 0.13% is in the top ten. The sequenced sample was naive CD4+ T cells from blood. The receptors originated from a human donor in good health. Each CDR3 is given with its conserved first and last residue. The D gene is left open where the match is weak. The size of a clone is reported for some rows only, either as once, few or many, or as a class for expanded clones.

v_gene	abundance	d_gene	j_gene	CDR3nt	CDR3aa
TRBV20-1	NA	TRBD2	TRBJ2-3	TGCAGTGCTTGGACTAGCGGGGGCACAGATACGCAGTATTTT	CSAWTSGGTDTQYF
TRBV7-3	NA	NA	TRBJ2-1	TGTGCCAGCAGCTGGGAGGGGGTAGGGCTAGCGAACAATGAGCAGTTCTTC	CASSWEGVGLANNEQFF
TRBV11-2	NA	NA	TRBJ2-7	TGTGCCAGCAGCTCAACGGACGGTTACGAGCAGTACTTC	CASSSTDGYEQYF
TRBV12-3/TRBV12-4	few	TRBD2	TRBJ2-2	TGTGCCAGCAGTCAGAACCCCGGGACTAGCGCAGACACCGGGGAGCTGTTTTTT	CASSQNPGTSADTGELFF
TRBV7-2	NA	NA	TRBJ1-5	TGTGCCAGCACCTCGGACAGTTTATTGAATCAGCCCCAGCATTTT	CASTSDSLLNQPQHF
TRBV13	NA	NA	TRBJ2-1	TGTGCCAGCAGCCGACGGGACTACAATGAGCAGTTCTTC	CASSRRDYNEQFF
TRBV7-8	few	NA	TRBJ2-5	TGTGCCAGCAGCTTAGATCAGCACCCGAGGGAGACCCAGTACTTC	CASSLDQHPRETQYF
TRBV20-1	many	TRBD2	TRBJ2-1	TGCAGTCCACTAGCGGCGTACAATGAGCAGTTCTTC	CSPLAAYNEQFF
TRBV6-6	many	NA	TRBJ2-7	TGTGCCAGCAGTTACTCGAAAGGGGTCCCTTCCTACGAGCAGTACTTC	CASSYSKGVPSYEQYF
TRBV6-2/TRBV6-3	NA	NA	TRBJ1-2	TGTGCCAGCATCGACGCGGGGGCAGGCTATGGCTACACCTTC	CASIDAGAGYGYTF
TRBV24-1	few	TRBD2	TRBJ2-3	TGTGCCACCGCCTCCCTAGTGCGGGAGTTCGCAGATACGCAGTATTTT	CATASLVREFADTQYF
TRBV12-3/TRBV12-4	NA	TRBD1	TRBJ2-7	TGTGCCAGCAGCAAGACAGGGTCCCTCGAGCAGTACTTC	CASSKTGSLEQYF
TRBV14	NA	NA	TRBJ1-3	TGTGCCAGCAGCCAAGTACGACAGAGCTCTGGAAACACCATATATTTT	CASSQVRQSSGNTIYF
TRBV5-1	few	TRBD1	TRBJ1-1	TGCGCCAGCAGCTGGGGACAGGGGCCAAGGACTGAAGCTTTCTTT	CASSWGQGPRTEAFF
TRBV7-2	many	NA	TRBJ2-3	TGTGCCAGCAGCTTAGAGGGCACAGATACGCAGTATTTT	CASSLEGTDTQYF
TRBV7-2	NA	NA	TRBJ2-7	TGTGCCAGCAGCTTAGAGGCGGGGGACATGAGCTCCTACGAGCAGTACTTC	CASSLEAGDMSSYEQYF
TRBV12-3/TRBV12-4	NA	NA	TRBJ1-3	TGTGCCAGCAGGCCGGGACCTGGAAACACCATATATTTT	CASRPGPGNTIYF
TRBV7-2	many	NA	TRBJ1-2	TGTGCCAGCAGCTTATCGTTCTATGGCTACACCTTC	CASSLSFYGYTF
TRBV24-1	few	NA	TRBJ2-1	TGTGCCACCAGTGATGCCGGGCCCCTTGACAATGAGCAGTTCTTC	CATSDAGPLDNEQFF
TRBV3-1	few	NA	TRBJ2-7	TGTGCCAGCGGTCGGGGACTGACCGCCTACGAGCAGTACTTC	CASGRGLTAYEQYF
TRBV7-2	NA	NA	TRBJ2-5	TGTGCCAGCAGCCCCCCGGGGCAGGGGACCCAGTACTTC	CASSPPGQGTQYF
TRBV12-3/TRBV12-4	NA	NA	TRBJ2-2	TGTGCCAGCAGTTTCGACCAGGGTGCCGGGGAGCTGTTTTTT	CASSFDQGAGELFF
TRBV7-3	few	NA	TRBJ1-1	TGTGCCAGCAGCTTAATAGGGGACCGGTCTGTAGGTACTGAAGCTTTCTTT	CASSLIGDRSVGTEAFF
TRBV7-2	few	TRBD1	TRBJ2-7	TGTGCCAGCAGCCCCGGGACAGGGGGTAGCTACGAGCAGTACTTC	CASSPGTGGSYEQYF
TRBV6-2/TRBV6-3	many	NA	TRBJ2-7	TGTGCCAGCAGCTACGGGCCCCGCTACGAGCAGTACTTC	CASSYGPRYEQYF
TRBV9	many	TRBD2	TRBJ2-3	TGTGCCAGCAGTCTCGCCCTAGCGGGAGGGACAGATACGCAGTATTTT	CASSLALAGGTDTQYF
TRBV10-2	NA	NA	TRBJ2-7	TGCGCCAGCATCTTACGTCCCGGGGATTACGAGCAGTACTTC	CASILRPGDYEQYF
TRBV6-2/TRBV6-3	few	NA	TRBJ2-3	TGTGCCAGCAGTTCCCTCCGATCCGGGGGAACGCAGTATTTT	CASSSLRSGGTQYF
TRBV18	NA	NA	TRBJ2-7	TGTGCCAGCTCACCGGTACAGTCTGGAGAGCAGTACTTC	CASSPVQSGEQYF
TRBV20-1	many	NA	TRBJ2-3	TGCAGTGCTTCCGGGCCTAAAGATACGCAGTATTTT	CSASGPKDTQYF
TRBV12-3/TRBV12-4	few	NA	TRBJ1-4	TGTGCCAGCAGGCCGTCGGGGGTTGAAAAACTGTTTTTT	CASRPSGVEKLFF
TRBV19	NA	TRBD2	TRBJ2-1	TGTGCCAGTAGTATAGCCCTTGGTAGCGGGATAAACAATGAGCAGTTCTTC	CASSIALGSGINNEQFF
TRBV7-9	NA	TRBD2	TRBJ2-1	TGTGCCAGCAGCTCCCAACCCGGACTAGTTTCCGTCAATGAGCAGTTCTTC	CASSSQPGLVSVNEQFF
TRBV29-1	NA	NA	TRBJ1-5	TGCAGCGCGGGGTCTCCAAATCAGCCCCAGCATTTT	CSAGSPNQPQHF
TRBV20-1	NA	TRBD1	TRBJ1-5	TGCAGTGCTAGAGAGGACAGGGGCGGGCGTCAGCCCCAGCATTTT	CSAREDRGGRQPQHF
TRBV18	NA	TRBD1	TRBJ2-6	TGTGCCAGCTCACCGGCAGGACAGGGGGGGCCTGGGGCCAACGTCCTGACTTTC	CASSPAGQGGPGANVLTF
TRBV5-5	many	NA	TRBJ2-5	TGTGCCAGCAGCTTGCAGGGGCCGGCCAAGACCCAGTACTTC	CASSLQGPAKTQYF
TRBV5-8	NA	NA	TRBJ1-5	TGTGCCAGCAGCTTGGAAGGGCTAGGTCAGCCCCAGCATTTT	CASSLEGLGQPQHF
TRBV7-2	few	NA	TRBJ2-6	TGTGCCAGCAGCTCATCCGCACTGTGGTCCGGGGCCAACGTCCTGACTTTC	CASSSSALWSGANVLTF
TRBV7-9	few	NA	TRBJ1-3	TGTGCCAGCAGCTTAGGGCAGGTGGGGTACTCTGGAAACACCATATATTTT	CASSLGQVGYSGNTIYF
TRBV12-3/TRBV12-4	few	NA	TRBJ1-1	TGTGCCAGCAGTTCATATTTCCCCGATGAAGCTTTCTTT	CASSSYFPDEAFF
TRBV19	NA	TRBD2	TRBJ2-1	TGTGCCAGTAGTATACGGGCTAGCGGGAGTGGCTCCTACAATGAGCAGTTCTTC	CASSIRASGSGSYNEQFF